The T cell receptor (beta chain) under discussion was sequenced for a study of blood T cell repertoires in COVID-19. CDR1 is SGHRS, CDR2 YFSETQ, per germline. The CDR3 has 15 residues. J gave up 4 bases and V 4 bases, and 6 bases lay outside the gene matches. In the authors' methods: Scientists estimated how many nucleated cells there were by amplifying reference gene primers. The method was immunoSEQ multiplex PCR; TCRdb's version includes in-frame clones alone and lacks a portion of them. That table furnishes V, J and clone size, whereas the DNA furnished D and trimming. The profile covers 190,000 or so clones, with 65% to 85% appearing a single time and less than 3% taken by the ten largest.

The origin of this receptor is a man aged 45-65 years with active or convalescent COVID-19. This chain joins TRBV5-1 and TRBJ2-3, with 10 bases fitting TRBD1. The sequenced sample consisted of peripheral blood. The CDR3 region is CASSLGQGTADTQYF. The CDR3 DNA is TGCGCCAGCAGCCTGGGACAGGGGACCGCAGATACGCAGTATTTT.